This T cell receptor beta chain was recovered during a study of T cell repertoires in cytomegalovirus infection. V shed 5 bases and J 5 bases; nucleotides not matched to a gene: 17. The CDR3 contains 17 residues. CDR1 and CDR2 (germline): MNHNS, SASEGT. Study-wide results and limits: Cumulative frequency of public TCR beta families picked out carriers of CMV plus the relevant HLA.

This clonotype was detected ten times or more. Its cognate antigen is unknown. TCRdb ran MiXCR on the reads and lists one entry per CDR3 protein. This sample carries about 600,000 distinct CDR3 sequences, roughly 26% of them seen once, and the ten largest clones take 8%. The sample comprised CD8+ T cells from PBMCs. The genes are TRBV6-1 and TRBJ1-1; 7 positions match TRBD1. This sequence originates from a human donor in good health (CMV status not recorded). Some clones in this sample may be carry-over from other donors' samples. CDR3 in DNA: TGTGCCAGCAGTTCTGGGGTGGTGTACAGGGGAGATACTGAAGCTTTCTTT. Protein sequence: CASSSGVVYRGDTEAFF.